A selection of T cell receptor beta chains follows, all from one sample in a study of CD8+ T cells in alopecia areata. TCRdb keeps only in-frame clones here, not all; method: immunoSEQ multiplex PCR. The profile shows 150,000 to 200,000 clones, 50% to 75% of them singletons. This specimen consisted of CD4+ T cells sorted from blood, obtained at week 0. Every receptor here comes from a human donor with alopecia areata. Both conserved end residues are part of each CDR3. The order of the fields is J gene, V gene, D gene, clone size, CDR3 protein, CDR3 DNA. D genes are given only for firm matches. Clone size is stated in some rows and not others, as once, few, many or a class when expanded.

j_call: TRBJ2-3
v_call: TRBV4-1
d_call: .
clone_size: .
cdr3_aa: CASSQDMGFTDTQYF
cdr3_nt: TGCGCCAGCAGCCAAGATATGGGATTCACAGATACGCAGTATTTT

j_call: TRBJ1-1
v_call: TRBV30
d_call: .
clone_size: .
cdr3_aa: CAWSEDTPRYAEAFF
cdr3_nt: TGTGCCTGGAGTGAGGACACCCCAAGGTACGCTGAAGCTTTCTTT

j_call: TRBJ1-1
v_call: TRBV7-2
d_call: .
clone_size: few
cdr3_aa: CASSLQPGQMNTEAFF
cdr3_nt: TGTGCCAGCAGCTTGCAGCCGGGACAAATGAACACTGAAGCTTTCTTT

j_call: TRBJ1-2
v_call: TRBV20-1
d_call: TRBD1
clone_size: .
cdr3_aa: CSAGQGRGYTF
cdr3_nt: TGCAGTGCTGGACAGGGCCGCGGCTACACCTTC

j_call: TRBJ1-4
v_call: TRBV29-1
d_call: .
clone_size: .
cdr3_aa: CSVQRQGGGEKLFF
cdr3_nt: TGCAGCGTTCAACGGCAGGGAGGTGGAGAAAAACTGTTTTTT

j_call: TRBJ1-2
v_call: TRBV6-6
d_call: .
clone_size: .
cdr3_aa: CASGLQSLYGYTF
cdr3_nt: TGTGCCAGCGGACTGCAATCCCTATATGGCTACACCTTC

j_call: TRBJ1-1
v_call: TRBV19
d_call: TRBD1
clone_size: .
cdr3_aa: CASSIRPDRGNTEAFF
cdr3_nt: TGTGCCAGTAGTATCCGTCCGGACAGGGGGAACACTGAAGCTTTCTTT

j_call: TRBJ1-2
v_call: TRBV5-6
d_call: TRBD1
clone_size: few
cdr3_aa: CASSFGTEYGYTF
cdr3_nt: TGTGCCAGCAGCTTCGGGACAGAGTATGGCTACACCTTC

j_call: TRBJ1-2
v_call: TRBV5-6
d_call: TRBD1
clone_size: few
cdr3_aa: CASSLNSGGQNYGYTF
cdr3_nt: TGTGCCAGCAGCTTGAATTCTGGGGGACAGAACTATGGCTACACCTTC

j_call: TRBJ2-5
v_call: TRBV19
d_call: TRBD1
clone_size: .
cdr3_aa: CASRDRGPHETQYF
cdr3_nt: TGTGCCAGTAGAGACAGGGGTCCCCACGAGACCCAGTACTTC

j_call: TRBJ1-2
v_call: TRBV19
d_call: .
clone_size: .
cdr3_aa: CASSIRGESTYGYTF
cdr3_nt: TGTGCCAGTAGTATAAGGGGGGAGTCCACGTATGGCTACACCTTC

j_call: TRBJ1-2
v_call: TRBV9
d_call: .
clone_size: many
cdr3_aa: CASSLLATLGQEGGYTF
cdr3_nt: TGTGCCAGCAGCTTGCTTGCCACATTGGGACAAGAAGGCGGCTACACCTTC

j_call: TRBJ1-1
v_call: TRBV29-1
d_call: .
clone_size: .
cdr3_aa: CSVGGRGAEAFF
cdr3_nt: TGCAGCGTTGGGGGGAGAGGAGCTGAAGCTTTCTTT

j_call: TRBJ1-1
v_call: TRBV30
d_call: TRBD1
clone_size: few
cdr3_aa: CAWSGQGARAEAFF
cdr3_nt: TGTGCCTGGAGTGGACAGGGGGCGCGAGCTGAAGCTTTCTTT

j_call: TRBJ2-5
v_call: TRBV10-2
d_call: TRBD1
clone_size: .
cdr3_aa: CASSDTGTGGPRDLQETQYF
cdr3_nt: TGCGCCAGCAGTGATACCGGGACAGGGGGCCCCCGGGACCTTCAAGAGACCCAGTACTTC

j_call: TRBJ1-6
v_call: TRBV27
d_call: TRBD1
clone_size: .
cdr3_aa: CASRGTVNSPLHF
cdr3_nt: TGTGCCAGCAGGGGGACAGTTAATTCACCCCTCCACTTT

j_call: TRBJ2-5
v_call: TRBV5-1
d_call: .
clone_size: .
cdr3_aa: CASSQTPPEGGERGTQYF
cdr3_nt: TGCGCCAGCAGCCAAACCCCACCGGAGGGGGGGGAGCGGGGGACCCAGTACTTC

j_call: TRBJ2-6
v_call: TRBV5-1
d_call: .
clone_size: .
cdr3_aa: CASSLVGLMDSGANVLTF
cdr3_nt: TGCGCCAGCAGCTTGGTCGGGCTCATGGACTCTGGGGCCAACGTCCTGACTTTC

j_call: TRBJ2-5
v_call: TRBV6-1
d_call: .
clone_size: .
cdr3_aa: CASSEQRYRDGAQETQYF
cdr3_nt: TGTGCCAGCAGTGAGCAGAGATACCGGGACGGAGCTCAAGAGACCCAGTACTTC

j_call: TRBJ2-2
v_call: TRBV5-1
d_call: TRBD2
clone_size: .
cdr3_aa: CASSLRTSGNTGELFF
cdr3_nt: TGCGCCAGCAGCCTACGGACTAGCGGGAACACCGGGGAGCTGTTTTTT

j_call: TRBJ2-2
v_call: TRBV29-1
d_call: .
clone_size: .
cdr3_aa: CSVLSERESGELFF
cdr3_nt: TGCAGCGTTTTGTCCGAGAGGGAGTCCGGGGAGCTGTTTTTT

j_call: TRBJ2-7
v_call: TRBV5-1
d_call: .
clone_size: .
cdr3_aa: CASSTTGSSYEQYF
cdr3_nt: TGCGCCAGCAGCACAACCGGGAGTTCCTACGAGCAGTACTTC

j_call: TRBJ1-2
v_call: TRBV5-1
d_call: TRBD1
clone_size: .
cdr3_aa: CASSRETGTNYGYTF
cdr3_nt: TGCGCCAGCAGCAGAGAGACAGGGACTAACTATGGCTACACCTTC

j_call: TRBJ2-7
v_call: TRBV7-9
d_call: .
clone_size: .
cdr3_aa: CASSMGDIHSYEQYF
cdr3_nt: TGTGCCAGCAGCATGGGGGACATCCACTCCTACGAGCAGTACTTC

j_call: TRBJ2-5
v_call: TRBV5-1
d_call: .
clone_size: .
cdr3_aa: CASSLVGDPRETQYF
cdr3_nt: TGCGCCAGCAGCTTGGTTGGGGACCCGAGAGAGACCCAGTACTTC

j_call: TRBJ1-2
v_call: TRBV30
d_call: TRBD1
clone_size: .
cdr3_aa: CAWTTGQGPYGYTF
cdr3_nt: TGTGCCTGGACAACGGGACAGGGACCCTATGGCTACACCTTC

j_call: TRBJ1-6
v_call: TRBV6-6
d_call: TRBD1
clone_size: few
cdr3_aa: CASTQLGTGGNSPLHF
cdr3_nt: TGTGCCAGCACCCAACTCGGGACAGGGGGAAATTCACCCCTCCACTTT

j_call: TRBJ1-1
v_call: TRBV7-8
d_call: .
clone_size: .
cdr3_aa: CASSLRRGTNTEAFF
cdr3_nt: TGTGCCAGCAGCTTACGGAGGGGGACGAACACTGAAGCTTTCTTT

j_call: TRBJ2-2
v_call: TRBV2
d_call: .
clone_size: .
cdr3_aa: CASRGTRDGELFF
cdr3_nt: TGTGCCAGCAGAGGAACGAGGGACGGGGAGCTGTTTTTT

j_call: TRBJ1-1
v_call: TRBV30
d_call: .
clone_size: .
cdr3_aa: CAWIGYRVGAEAFF
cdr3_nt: TGTGCCTGGATTGGTTACAGGGTTGGGGCTGAAGCTTTCTTT

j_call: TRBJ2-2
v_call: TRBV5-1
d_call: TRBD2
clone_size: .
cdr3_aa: CASSFGPSGGASELFF
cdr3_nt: TGCGCCAGCAGCTTCGGGCCTAGCGGGGGGGCCTCGGAGCTGTTTTTT

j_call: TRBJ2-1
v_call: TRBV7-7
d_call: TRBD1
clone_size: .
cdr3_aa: CASSLGSPGGTYNEQFF
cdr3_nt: TGTGCTAGCAGCTTAGGATCCCCAGGGGGAACCTACAATGAGCAGTTCTTC

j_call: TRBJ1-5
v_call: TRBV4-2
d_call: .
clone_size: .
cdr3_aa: CASSREPGNQPQHF
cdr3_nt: TGTGCCAGCAGCCGCGAGCCGGGGAATCAGCCCCAGCATTTT

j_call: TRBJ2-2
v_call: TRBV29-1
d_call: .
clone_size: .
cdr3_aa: CSVLNTGELFF
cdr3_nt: TGCAGCGTTTTAAACACCGGGGAGCTGTTTTTT

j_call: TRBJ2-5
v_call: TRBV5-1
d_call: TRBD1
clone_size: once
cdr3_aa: CASSLAAGQGAWETQYF
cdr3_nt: TGCGCCAGCAGCTTGGCCGCTGGACAGGGGGCCTGGGAGACCCAGTACTTC

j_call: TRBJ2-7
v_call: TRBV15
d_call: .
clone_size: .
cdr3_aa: CATSREIEGLDEQYF
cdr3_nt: TGTGCCACCAGCAGAGAGATAGAGGGCCTTGACGAGCAGTACTTC

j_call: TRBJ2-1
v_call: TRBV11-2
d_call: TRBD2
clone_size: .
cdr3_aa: CASSAGTRGYNEQFF
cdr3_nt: TGTGCCAGCAGCGCCGGGACTAGAGGGTACAATGAGCAGTTCTTC

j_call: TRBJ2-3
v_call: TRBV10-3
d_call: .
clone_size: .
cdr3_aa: CAIMAADTQYF
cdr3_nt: TGTGCCATCATGGCGGCAGATACGCAGTATTTT

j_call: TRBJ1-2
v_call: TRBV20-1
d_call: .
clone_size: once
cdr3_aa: CSARDYGYTF
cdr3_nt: TGCAGTGCGCGAGACTATGGCTACACCTTC

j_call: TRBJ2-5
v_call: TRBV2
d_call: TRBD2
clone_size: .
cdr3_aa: CASRWGGRETQYF
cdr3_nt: TGTGCCAGCAGGTGGGGGGGAAGGGAGACCCAGTACTTC

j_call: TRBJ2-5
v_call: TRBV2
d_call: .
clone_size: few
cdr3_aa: CASSALGGSPSETQYF
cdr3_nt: TGTGCCAGCAGCGCCTTGGGGGGATCTCCATCCGAGACCCAGTACTTC

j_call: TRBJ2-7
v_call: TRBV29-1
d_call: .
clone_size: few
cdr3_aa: CSVVKPYSYEQYF
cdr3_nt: TGCAGCGTCGTTAAGCCTTACTCCTACGAGCAGTACTTC

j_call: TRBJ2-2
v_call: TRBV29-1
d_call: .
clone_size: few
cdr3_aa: CSVGITGELFF
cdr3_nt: TGCAGCGTCGGTATAACCGGGGAGCTGTTTTTT

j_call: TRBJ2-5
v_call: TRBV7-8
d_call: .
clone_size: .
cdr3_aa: CASSREETQYF
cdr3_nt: TGTGCCAGCAGTCGTGAAGAGACCCAGTACTTC

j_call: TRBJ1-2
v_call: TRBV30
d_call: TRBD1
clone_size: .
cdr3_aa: CAWRRDRSSYGYTF
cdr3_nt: TGTGCCTGGAGGAGGGACAGGTCATCATATGGCTACACCTTC

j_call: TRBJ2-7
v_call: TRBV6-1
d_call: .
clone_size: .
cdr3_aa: CASSGLVRRISYEQYF
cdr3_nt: TGTGCCAGCAGTGGCCTGGTGAGGAGGATCTCCTACGAGCAGTACTTC

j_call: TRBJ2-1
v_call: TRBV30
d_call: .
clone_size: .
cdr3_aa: CAWSQNEQFF
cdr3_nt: TGTGCCTGGAGTCAGAATGAGCAGTTCTTC

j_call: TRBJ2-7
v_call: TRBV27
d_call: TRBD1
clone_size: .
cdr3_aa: CASSLGTATSEQYF
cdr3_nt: TGTGCCAGCAGTTTAGGGACAGCGACTTCCGAGCAGTACTTC

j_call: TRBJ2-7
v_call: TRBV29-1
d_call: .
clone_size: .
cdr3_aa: CSADSGNEQYF
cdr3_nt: TGCAGCGCGGACAGCGGTAACGAGCAGTACTTC